The rows below give T cell receptor beta chains drawn from one sample of a study of T cells in Graves' hyperthyroidism and ophthalmopathy. TCRdb re-called the multiplex PCR reads through MiXCR, storing one row per CDR3 protein. The sample contains 400,000 to 450,000 distinct CDR3 sequences, about 15% of which appear only once. Sequencing was carried out using blood. All receptors derive from a young man with Graves' ophthalmopathy. The CDR3 runs from the conserved cysteine through the conserved F or W.

v_gene: TRBV7-8
len: 20
j_gene: TRBJ2-2
CDR3aa: CASSLFPPTSGRANTGELFF

v_gene: TRBV7-2
len: 19
j_gene: TRBJ2-1
CDR3aa: CASSPRVRTSGSSYNEQFF

v_gene: TRBV18
len: 14
j_gene: TRBJ2-1
CDR3aa: CASSPREAYNEQFF

v_gene: TRBV5-5
len: 16
j_gene: TRBJ1-5
CDR3aa: CASSLGAKGGAQPQHF

v_gene: TRBV3-1
len: 15
j_gene: TRBJ2-1
CDR3aa: CASSRTSGGAYEQFF

v_gene: TRBV10-3
len: 13
j_gene: TRBJ2-1
CDR3aa: CAISVVGDNEQFF

v_gene: TRBV6-1
len: 14
j_gene: TRBJ1-1
CDR3aa: CASSRTGPATEAFF

v_gene: TRBV3-1
len: 17
j_gene: TRBJ2-7
CDR3aa: CASSQASGGLGAYEQYF

v_gene: TRBV15
len: 15
j_gene: TRBJ2-1
CDR3aa: CATSSGRGSYNEQFF

v_gene: TRBV18
len: 12
j_gene: TRBJ1-1
CDR3aa: CASSPRHSEAFF

v_gene: TRBV5-1
len: 15
j_gene: TRBJ1-4
CDR3aa: CASSLAGAGFEKLFF

v_gene: TRBV2
len: 13
j_gene: TRBJ2-5
CDR3aa: CASSGTSGSAQYF

v_gene: TRBV10-3
len: 15
j_gene: TRBJ2-5
CDR3aa: CAISESGGHQETQYF

v_gene: TRBV5-1
len: 14
j_gene: TRBJ2-3
CDR3aa: CASSLAQESDTQYF

v_gene: TRBV9
len: 16
j_gene: TRBJ1-1
CDR3aa: CASSVGWGTGAIQAFF

v_gene: TRBV7-9
len: 13
j_gene: TRBJ1-2
CDR3aa: CASSLHGNYGYTF

v_gene: TRBV5-1
len: 17
j_gene: TRBJ1-1
CDR3aa: CASSLVVGGISKTEAFF

v_gene: TRBV12-3/TRBV12-4
len: 13
j_gene: TRBJ1-6
CDR3aa: CASSLGYNSPLHF

v_gene: TRBV9
len: 16
j_gene: TRBJ2-3
CDR3aa: CASSVGLAGGTDTQYF

v_gene: TRBV5-5
len: 15
j_gene: TRBJ2-1
CDR3aa: CASSLRGGTYNEQFF

v_gene: TRBV6-1
len: 12
j_gene: TRBJ1-2
CDR3aa: CASREDPGGYTF

v_gene: TRBV6-1
len: 14
j_gene: TRBJ1-4
CDR3aa: CASSGQGRNEKLFF

v_gene: TRBV20-1
len: 13
j_gene: TRBJ2-1
CDR3aa: CSAPGTGVNEQFF

v_gene: TRBV5-1
len: 14
j_gene: TRBJ1-1
CDR3aa: CASTIGGGDTEAFF

v_gene: TRBV11-2
len: 16
j_gene: TRBJ2-2
CDR3aa: CASSLRDLFRAGELFF

v_gene: TRBV12-3/TRBV12-4
len: 12
j_gene: TRBJ2-3
CDR3aa: CASRRGGGTQYF

v_gene: TRBV3-1
len: 14
j_gene: TRBJ2-3
CDR3aa: CASSSASGGDTQYF

v_gene: TRBV27
len: 15
j_gene: TRBJ2-1
CDR3aa: CASSPDRRELNEQFF

v_gene: TRBV6-1
len: 15
j_gene: TRBJ1-6
CDR3aa: CASSYPGQGYSPLHF

v_gene: TRBV7-9
len: 12
j_gene: TRBJ2-5
CDR3aa: CASRRARETQYF

v_gene: TRBV7-8
len: 15
j_gene: TRBJ1-2
CDR3aa: CASSPSGGRVYGYTF

v_gene: TRBV12-3/TRBV12-4
len: 14
j_gene: TRBJ2-3
CDR3aa: CASSFSGSTDTQYF

v_gene: TRBV30
len: 14
j_gene: TRBJ1-5
CDR3aa: CAWSQGTYGQPQHF

v_gene: TRBV4-1
len: 12
j_gene: TRBJ2-5
CDR3aa: CASSQPLETQYF

v_gene: TRBV11-2
len: 14
j_gene: TRBJ2-7
CDR3aa: CASSLVTGVYEQYF

v_gene: TRBV7-6
len: 16
j_gene: TRBJ2-1
CDR3aa: CASSALGLAGGREQFF

v_gene: TRBV7-9
len: 14
j_gene: TRBJ2-5
CDR3aa: CASSLARGLETQYF

v_gene: TRBV5-4
len: 16
j_gene: TRBJ2-1
CDR3aa: CASSLAASGRAYEQFF

v_gene: TRBV27
len: 13
j_gene: TRBJ2-1
CDR3aa: CASIGESGNEQFF

v_gene: TRBV20-1
len: 11
j_gene: TRBJ2-7
CDR3aa: CSARDPREQYF

v_gene: TRBV7-2
len: 15
j_gene: TRBJ2-3
CDR3aa: CASSLVAGRGNTQYF

v_gene: TRBV7-3
len: 14
j_gene: TRBJ2-1
CDR3aa: CASSLSRSSNEQFF

v_gene: TRBV3-1
len: 13
j_gene: TRBJ2-7
CDR3aa: CANSYLGGREQYF

v_gene: TRBV11-3
len: 17
j_gene: TRBJ2-1
CDR3aa: CASSSRLAGGSYNEQFF

v_gene: TRBV2
len: 19
j_gene: TRBJ1-4
CDR3aa: CASSHLRGDSSFLGEKLFF

v_gene: TRBV6-2/TRBV6-3
len: 15
j_gene: TRBJ2-1
CDR3aa: CASTISGRANNEQFF